This TCR beta chain came from a study of T cell clonotyping in hematopoietic cell transplantation. Study-wide results and limits: At the given depth, recipient repertoires were over 95% de novo clonotypes. Higher Inverse Simpson Index values in graft donor and pretransplant recipient predicted broader posttransplant TCR diversity.

Remarks on this clone: Its antigen is not identified.

The repertoire was sequenced with immunoSEQ multiplex PCR; TCRdb's copy has only in-frame clones and lacks some. The sample has 10,000 to 15,000 clones, about 88% seen once. The V end was cut by 5 bases, the J end by 0 bases, with 11 bases between. This CDR3 is 15 amino acids long. In germline, CDR1 is SGHVS, CDR2 FQNEAQ. The rearrangement uses TRBV7-8 and TRBJ1-3, with D possibly matching TRBD1 (6 bases). This sequence was found in a human donor who either received an allogeneic hematopoietic cell transplant for a myeloid malignancy or was a related donor (not recorded which). Some clones in this sample may be carry-over from other donors' samples. Sample: peripheral blood mononuclear cells. The CDR3 bases are TGTGCCAGCAGCACCATGACAGGCTCTGGAAACACCATATATTTT. It translates to CASSTMTGSGNTIYF.